The source of this T cell receptor (beta chain) is a study of T cell repertoires in cytomegalovirus infection. Study in general: The public TCR beta signatures pointed to both CMV infection and matching HLA type. Study-wide findings and caveats: There were HLA-C-restricted CMV-specific TCR beta clonotypes dominating the ex vivo response.

V gave up 3 bases and J gave up 5 bases; unmatched junction bases: 9. The CDR3 has 15 residues. Germline V lookup: CDR1 ENHRY, CDR2 SYGVKD. One entry per CDR3 protein results from TCRdb running MiXCR on the reads. The data contain 450,000 to 550,000 distinct CDR3 sequences, under 45% of them singletons. Details on this clonotype: Its antigen is unidentified.

The sequence was obtained from a human donor in good health (CMV status not recorded). Some clones in this sample may be carry-over from other donors' samples. This sequence joins TRBV10-3 and TRBJ2-7, with 8 positions matching TRBD1. The sample here was cultured PBMCs, taken from culture after CMV antigen stimulation. CDR3 DNA: TGTGCCATCAGTGATGCTACAGGGGGGCGAAACGAGCAGTACTTC. Translating gives CAISDATGGRNEQYF.